This TCR beta chain was captured in a study of cytomegalovirus exposure and HLA in healthy donors. General observations from the study: Later, an analysis found that TCR clusters from the first cohort tended to co-occur in the 110 or so validation repertoires. The authors listed around 150 TCR beta chains as cytomegalovirus-associated.

Concerning this clone itself: Its cognate antigen is unknown.

TCRdb's table, derived via immunoSEQ multiplex PCR, lists solely in-frame clones and lacks some. Of some 260,000 clones listed, more than 75% are singletons. V was trimmed by 4 bases and J by 0 bases, leaving 11 bases between them. Germline V lookup: CDR1 SGHRS, CDR2 YFSETQ. The CDR3 extends over 14 amino acids. The study drew the donors from its approximately 120-subject validation cohort, separate from the roughly 700-subject first cohort. The V gene is TRBV5-1, the J gene TRBJ2-7; D might be TRBD1 (5 bases). This TCR was sampled from a man younger than 30 in good health and CMV-seropositive. The material sequenced was PBMCs. CDR3 nucleotides: TGCGCCAGCAGCGACGTGGACAACTCCTACGAGCAGTACTTC. This sequence encodes CASSDVDNSYEQYF.